Only one count was recorded for the clone carrying this T cell receptor (beta chain). This record belongs to a study of blood T cell repertoires in COVID-19. Overall study context: The analysed material was cDNA or gDNA that came from T cells, B-cell-depleted T cells, or PBMCs.

Authors' analysis steps: Scientists estimated how many nucleated cells there were by amplifying reference gene primers. Sequencing used immunoSEQ multiplex PCR; TCRdb keeps in-frame clones, though not all of them. V and J calls plus clone size are reproduced from that table; the DNA served to infer D and trimming. The data show just under 100,000 clones, around 84% seen once. V shed 0 bases and J 5 bases; nucleotides not matched to a gene: 5. The CDR3 loop spans 16 amino acids. CDR1 is MGHRA and CDR2 is YSYEKL in the germline V gene. The TCR sequence derives from a woman aged 55-75 years in a cohort sampled during active or convalescent COVID-19. Sequenced sample: peripheral blood. V gene TRBV4-1 combines with J gene TRBJ1-5; TRBD1 matches 9 bases. The CDR3 nucleotides are TGCGCCAGCAGCCAAGAAGTGACAGGGGGATATCAGCCCCAGCATTTT. Amino acids: CASSQEVTGGYQPQHF.